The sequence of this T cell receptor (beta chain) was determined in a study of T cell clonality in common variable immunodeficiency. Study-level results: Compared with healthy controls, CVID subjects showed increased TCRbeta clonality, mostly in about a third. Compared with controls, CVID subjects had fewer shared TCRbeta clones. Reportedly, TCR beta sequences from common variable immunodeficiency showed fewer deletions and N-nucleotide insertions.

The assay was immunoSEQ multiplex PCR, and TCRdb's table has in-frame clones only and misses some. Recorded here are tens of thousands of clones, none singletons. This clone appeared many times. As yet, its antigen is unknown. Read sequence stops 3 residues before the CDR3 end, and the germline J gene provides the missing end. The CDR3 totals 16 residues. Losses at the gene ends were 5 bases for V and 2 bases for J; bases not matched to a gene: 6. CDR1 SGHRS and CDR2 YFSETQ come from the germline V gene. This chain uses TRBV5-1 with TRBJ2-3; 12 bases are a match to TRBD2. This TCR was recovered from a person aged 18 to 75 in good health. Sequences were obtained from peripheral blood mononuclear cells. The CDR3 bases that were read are TGCGCCAGCAGGGAAGGGACTAGCGGGTTCACAGATACG. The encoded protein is CASREGTSGFTDT. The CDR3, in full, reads CASREGTSGFTDTQYF.